The source of this T cell receptor beta chain is a study of beta chain features in type 1 diabetes (dated by TCRdb to the late 2010s). With respect to the entire study: Patients and healthy donors did not differ in mean age, gender distribution, total cell number or subset yield. The study compared the TCRB repertoires of sorted circulating CD4+ T cell subsets in recently diagnosed type 1 diabetes patients with those in matched healthy donors. Whereas all 30 or so donors provided naive and central memory subsets, regulatory and stem cell-like memory subsets were isolated from just 8 patients and roughly eight healthy donors. A total of roughly 99 million sorted cells were examined across all samples, and the number of cells per subset was strongly correlated with RNA yield.

The CDR3 contains 14 residues, cysteine and phenylalanine counted. The entry retains the CDR3 DNA only, 42 bases that are in frame from base 1. The germline V gene yields SGHRS for CDR1 and YFSETQ for CDR2. V and J lose 0 bases and 6 bases, and a span of 10 bases separates them. About this clone: This clone's antigen is unknown. No much larger clone exists at a distance of one base, and base qualities are not known. Other DNA sequences from this sample encode an identical CDR3 as well.

Overall study outcomes, separate from this receptor: Because cDNA was sequenced instead of genomic DNA, activated cells with high expression could be over-represented, although the groups did not differ in activation or CD3 levels. Because the HLA sub-analyses included only small numbers of individuals, any influence of HLA type on TCRB rearrangement was left unresolved. At VDJ recombination sites, type 1 diabetes patients had fewer insertions and more deleted nucleotides, which implies abnormalities in thymic rearrangement. Shorter templates might be favored by PCR, yet because patient and control samples were amplified and corrected together, any such skew would affect both groups equally. A moderate but significant shortening of TCRB CDR3 length was observed in type 1 diabetes patients in all four CD4+ subsets. Naive, central memory and regulatory TCRB repertoires appeared to be more alike among patients than among healthy donors.

Each donor gave one peripheral blood draw, averaging around 120 mL, which was collected into heparinised tubes. A BD FACSAria II was used to sort naive, central memory, regulatory and stem cell-like memory CD4+ T cells with a panel that included CD45RO, CCR7, CD25, CD127, CD95 and CD27. All sorted populations exceeded 95% purity. PBMCs were isolated immediately by Lymphoprep density gradient centrifugation and stained directly without culture. So that batch effects would be minimized, each experiment stained and sorted samples in pairs, pairing one healthy donor with one patient. The entire amount of isolated RNA was reverse transcribed using the High Capacity cDNA Reverse Transcription Kit, so the sequenced TCRB transcripts were expressed ones. Naive, central memory and regulatory T cell samples underwent deep immunoSEQ sequencing, averaging approximately 3.3 million total reads per sample. Sorted cells were lysed in RLT buffer and RNA was extracted with DNase-treated RNeasy Micro or Mini kits, depending on cell number. Each cell subset was processed separately to prevent cross-contamination, with patient and healthy donor samples processed together. Using the immunoSEQ multiplex PCR, TCRB sequences were amplified from cDNA into 87-bp fragments spanning the CDR3 region. The amplicons were sequenced using the Illumina HiSeq platform. The study's own analysis went as follows. Synthetic template baselines were used to correct PCR bias computationally, reads within Hamming distance 2 were collapsed together, and singletons that could not be merged were discarded. By aligning reads against IMGT, V, D and J genes, CDR3 length, and insertions or deletions at six rearrangement sites were assigned. Within each subset, clonotype counts were normalized to the number of sorted cells before true diversity and Gini coefficients were calculated with the tcR R package. Repertoire sharing was quantified using the overlap coefficient calculated on TCRB nucleotide sequences. Out-of-frame TCRB sequences from naive cells were analyzed to stand in for the pre-selection repertoire. TCRdb's version of the immuneACCESS table is confined to in-frame rearrangements and falls short of the full clone set. An unresolved V gene accounts for under half of the shortfall where checked; the remainder is of unknown origin. V and J calls plus clone size are reproduced from that table; the DNA served to infer D and trimming. In all, the sample holds roughly 700,000 clones, and around 15% of those were seen once. 0.02% to 0.025% of the sample comes from the top ten.

This TCR derives from a young man with type 1 diabetes. Sequenced input: naive CD4+ T cells from blood. The cell subset or site label for this specimen denotes: true naive CD4+ T cells. The chain uses TRBV5-1 and TRBJ2-1, with the D call perhaps TRBD1 or TRBD2, as 5 bases match in each case. CDR3 loop: CASSLVQGVNEQFF. The DNA is TGCGCCAGCAGCTTGGTTCAGGGAGTCAATGAGCAGTTCTTC.